This TCR beta chain was found in a study of blood T cell repertoires in COVID-19. Study context: Samples representing acute and convalescent COVID-19 were sourced from the United States, Italy and Spain. PBMCs, B-cell-depleted T cells, or T cells provided the cDNA or gDNA that made up the material.

The CDR3 contains 13 residues. Deletions cut 2 bases from V and 0 bases from J, with 7 bases between. From germline, CDR1 is GTSNPN and CDR2 SVGIG (reference sequence). Per the authors' pipeline: Amplifying reference gene primers gave estimates of nucleated cell counts. Sequencing used immunoSEQ multiplex PCR; TCRdb keeps in-frame clones, though not all of them. V and J calls and clone size are given by that table; D and trimming were obtained from the DNA. Among 100,000 to 150,000 clones, roughly 89% were seen once, and the ten largest hold about 4.1%. This clone was found once. Patients of the Seattle cohort, enrolled during active infection, were followed longitudinally.

This clonotype was sampled from a man aged 60 to 75 with COVID-19, enrolled during active disease. Sequencing was done on a sample of peripheral blood. The V and J genes are TRBV30 and TRBJ2-5; D is perhaps TRBD1 (6 bases). The CDR3 DNA reads as TGTGCCTGGAGTTGGGACAACCAAGAGACCCAGTACTTC. The encoded protein is CAWSWDNQETQYF.